The 2 T cell receptor beta chains listed next were all sequenced from one sample in a study of spatial heterogeneity in lung cancer. TCRdb re-called the 5' RACE reads with MiXCR, one entry per CDR3 protein. This sample has some 83,000 distinct CDR3 sequences, with approximately 18% found just once. As for time point: sample taken at primary tumor resection. The study sequenced unsorted whole RNA from tumor, nontumor lung or frozen PBMC. This material consisted of PBMCs, taken at surgery. These receptors were taken from a male donor with early-stage non-small cell lung cancer.

CDR3 nucleotides: TGTGCCAGCAGCGTGGGCGGAGGGGGGACTGAAGCTTTCTTT. Protein product: CASSVGGGGTEAFF. This chain uses TRBV7-2 with TRBJ1-1, with D perhaps matching TRBD1 (6 bases). Germline values: CDR1 SGHTA, CDR2 FQGNSA. The CDR3 spans 14 residues. Trimming removed 5 bases at V and 5 bases at J, with 15 bases between.

This clonotype was observed at least ten times. This rearrangement joins TRBV1 to TRBJ2-1; TRBD1, the table's D call, lacks a check against the DNA. TRBV1 is described as a pseudogene. This CDR3 is built from 17 residues. The CDR3 bases are TGCACCAGCAGCCAGGGTACCTACCCGGGGGCCGGCAATGAGCAGTTCTTC. It translates to CTSSQGTYPGAGNEQFF.